This TCR beta chain is from a study of Graves' ophthalmopathy and Graves' hyperthyroidism. Across the study: Untreated patients at initial diagnosis provided peripheral blood.

With a duration under 3 months, ophthalmopathy in the donors showed moderate-to-severe activity, CAS ≥3 and NOSPECS ≥4. Other autoimmune disease, uncontrolled infection, pregnancy and lactation led to exclusion. CDR3 regions of TCR beta were amplified from RNA transcripts. Scientists carried out first-round RT-PCR using HTBI primers and then a second-round multiplex PCR. TCRdb recomputed calls from the multiplex PCR reads with MiXCR, one row per CDR3 protein. The sample has 150,000 to 200,000 distinct CDR3 sequences; roughly two fifths are singletons. Study-wide results and limits: Discrimination between ophthalmopathy and stable hyperthyroidism by a 13-signature model showed nearly 90% sensitivity and 75% to 84% specificity.

On this clonotype itself: Antigen unknown.

The sequenced material came from peripheral blood. This receptor was taken from a man between 25 and 39 years old with Graves' ophthalmopathy.

Here the CDR3 DNA reads TGTGCCAGCAGCCGCGCGGACGAGGGGTCCTACGAGCAGTACTTC. Protein product: CASSRADEGSYEQYF. The rearrangement uses TRBV7-2 and TRBJ2-7; D possibly matches TRBD1 or TRBD2 (5 bases each). The CDR3 runs 15 residues. Germline V lookup: CDR1 SGHTA, CDR2 FQGNSA. The germline V and J ends were trimmed by 5 bases and 1 base, with 15 bases remaining between them. Full variable domain (outside the CDR3, taken from reference TRBV7-2 and TRBJ2-7): GAGVSQSPSNKVTEKGKDVELRCDPISGHTALYWYRQSLGQGLEFLIYFQGNSAPDKSGLPSDRFSAERTGGSVSTLTIQRTQQEDSAVYLCASSRADEGSYEQYFGPGTRLTVT.